The 2 T cell receptor beta chains below were found in one sample sequenced in a study of cytomegalovirus exposure and HLA in healthy donors. The PCR made use of 60 Vbeta and 13 Jbeta primers. Data came from immunoSEQ multiplex PCR; TCRdb stores just in-frame clones and leaves some out. The data hold under 200,000 clones, with around 68% observed a single time. Sequencing used PBMCs. The receptor set was obtained from a woman aged 40-49 years in good health and CMV-seropositive.

This chain joins TRBV7-8 and TRBJ2-3, with 9 bases identical to TRBD1. Germline CDR1 reads SGHVS; CDR2 reads FQNEAQ. The CDR3 runs 14 residues. Trimming at V came to 7 bases and at J to 5 bases, leaving 7 bases not matched to a gene. The CDR3 here is CASIKQGAGDTQYF. The CDR3 DNA follows: TGTGCCAGCATCAAACAGGGGGCAGGAGATACGCAGTATTTT.

This chain links TRBV2 with TRBJ1-1, with 10 positions matching TRBD1. The CDR3 contains 14 residues. After removal of 4 bases from V and 3 bases from J, the junction contained 2 bases not matched to a gene. Germline V gene lookup returns CDR1 SNHLY and CDR2 FYNNEI. The DNA of the CDR3 is TGTGCCAGCAGTGGGGACAGGGGACACACTGAAGCTTTCTTT. Translation: CASSGDRGHTEAFF. The full variable domain, in which reference TRBV2 and TRBJ1-1 provide the parts outside the CDR3, is EPEVTQTPSHQVTQMGQEVILRCVPISNHLYFYWYRQILGQKVEFLVSFYNNEISEKSEIFDDQFSVERPDGSNFTLKIRSTKLEDSAMYFCASSGDRGHTEAFFGQGTRLTVV.